This T cell receptor (beta chain) was recorded in a study of shared clonotypes between healthy human individuals. Study-level information: Each donor contributed plates that comprised three CD4 naive, three CD4 memory, two CD8 naive and one CD8 memory.

Sorted subsets were amplified in replicate PCRs using 200 ng DNA, approximately 30,000 T cell genomes. Method: immunoSEQ multiplex PCR; TCRdb's copy keeps in-frame clones and lacks some. The sample holds approximately 590,000 clones; around 95% are singletons and the top ten take around 0.097%. The CDR3 runs to 15 residues. Germline V gene lookup returns CDR1 LNHDA and CDR2 SQIVND (reference sequence). V shed 3 bases and J 8 bases; nucleotides not matched to a gene: 8. Terminally differentiated effector memory CD45RA+ cells were left out of the naive CD8 fraction, which was CD45RO-negative and positively selected for CCR7. Each sample came from a Caucasian adult donor living in Nashville, Tennessee.

The sequencing input was naive CD8+ T cells sorted from blood. The chain links TRBV19 to TRBJ2-1; 9 bases line up with TRBD2. The sequence was collected from a woman aged 25 to 39 in good health. The CDR3 sequence: CASSIGTSFRYEQFF. As DNA, the CDR3 is TGTGCCAGTAGTATCGGGACTAGCTTTAGGTATGAGCAGTTCTTC.